A selection of T cell receptor beta chains follows, all from one sample in a study of T cell changes during pregnancy in multiple sclerosis. Repertoires were generated with immunoSEQ multiplex PCR, while TCRdb's copy carries only in-frame clones and drops some. This sample has around 34,000 clones; about 90% occur once, and the top ten carry roughly 4.5%. The material was CD8+ T cells from peripheral blood mononuclear cells, obtained after pregnancy. Every receptor here comes from a female donor with multiple sclerosis, enrolled in a pregnancy study. The CDR3 runs from the conserved cysteine through the conserved F or W. Each record gives: V gene, J gene, clone size, D gene, CDR3 DNA, CDR3 protein. A D gene is named only where the DNA matches it firmly. Not every row has a clone size; where given, it reads once, few, many or a size class.

V: TRBV29-1; J: TRBJ1-1; size: few; D: -; DNA: TGCAGCGCCGGGGTGGACTCTCAAGCTTTCTTT; CDR3: CSAGVDSQAFF
V: TRBV27; J: TRBJ1-2; size: -; D: -; DNA: TGTGCCAGCAGTTTGACAGGATCCGCCTATGGCTACACCTTC; CDR3: CASSLTGSAYGYTF
V: TRBV12-5; J: TRBJ1-5; size: -; D: TRBD1; DNA: TGTGCTAGTGGTTTGGAACTCGGGACAGGGTCCGATCAGCCCCAGCATTTT; CDR3: CASGLELGTGSDQPQHF
V: TRBV7-9; J: TRBJ1-1; size: -; D: -; DNA: TGTGCCAGCAGCGACACAGGGCGTATGAACACTGAAGCTTTCTTT; CDR3: CASSDTGRMNTEAFF
V: TRBV4-2; J: TRBJ2-1; size: once; D: TRBD2; DNA: TGTGCCAGCAGCCGAAAAACTAGCGGGGGCTACAATGAGCAGTTCTTC; CDR3: CASSRKTSGGYNEQFF
V: TRBV27; J: TRBJ2-5; size: few; D: TRBD2; DNA: TGTGCCAGCAGGAGCGGGGGCGGAGAGACCCAGTACTTC; CDR3: CASRSGGGETQYF
V: TRBV9; J: TRBJ2-1; size: -; D: -; DNA: TGTGCCAGCAGCGTAGAGCCTGCCAATGAGCAGTTCTTC; CDR3: CASSVEPANEQFF
V: TRBV6-4; J: TRBJ2-3; size: -; D: -; DNA: TGTGCCAGCAGTGACTCTGTTGGCGGGAGCACAGATACGCAGTATTTT; CDR3: CASSDSVGGSTDTQYF
V: TRBV6-1; J: TRBJ1-4; size: -; D: -; DNA: TGTGCCAGCAGTGAGTTATTCGTTGCAACTAATGAAAAACTGTTTTTT; CDR3: CASSELFVATNEKLFF
V: TRBV10-3; J: TRBJ2-1; size: -; D: -; DNA: TGTGCCATCAGTGACTCCACTTCCCCGGGACACTACAATGAGCAGTTCTTC; CDR3: CAISDSTSPGHYNEQFF
V: TRBV10-3; J: TRBJ2-3; size: -; D: -; DNA: TGTGCCACACGGTCAGATACGCAGTATTTT; CDR3: CATRSDTQYF
V: TRBV19; J: TRBJ1-3; size: -; D: -; DNA: TGTGCCAGTAGTAGGGGCGACAGCTCTGGAAACACCATATATTTT; CDR3: CASSRGDSSGNTIYF
V: TRBV4-2; J: TRBJ2-3; size: -; D: TRBD1; DNA: TGTGCCAGCAGCCAAGAGGGGACAGGGGGGGAAGATACGCAGTATTTT; CDR3: CASSQEGTGGEDTQYF
V: TRBV12-5; J: TRBJ2-3; size: -; D: -; DNA: TGTGCTAGTCTCTACACAGATACGCAGTATTTT; CDR3: CASLYTDTQYF
V: TRBV4-3; J: TRBJ2-6; size: -; D: -; DNA: TGCGCCAGCAGCCAAGACTGGACAGCGATCTCTGGGGCCAACGTCCTGACTTTC; CDR3: CASSQDWTAISGANVLTF
V: TRBV5-6; J: TRBJ1-1; size: -; D: TRBD1; DNA: TGTGCCAGCAGATTTGGACAGGGGGCAAGTGCTTTCTTT; CDR3: CASRFGQGASAFF
V: TRBV30; J: TRBJ1-1; size: -; D: TRBD1; DNA: TGTGCCTGGGCAGGGGGCGAAAGTAACACTGAAGCTTTCTTT; CDR3: CAWAGGESNTEAFF
V: TRBV7-6; J: TRBJ2-7; size: -; D: -; DNA: TGTGCCAGCAGCTCGACACAGGGCTACGAGCAGTACTTC; CDR3: CASSSTQGYEQYF
V: TRBV15; J: TRBJ1-1; size: -; D: TRBD1; DNA: TGTGCCACCACCACCTTACGTCCAGGGGGCTGGACTGAAGCTTTCTTT; CDR3: CATTTLRPGGWTEAFF
V: TRBV7-9; J: TRBJ1-3; size: few; D: TRBD1; DNA: TGTGCCAGCAGCTACTTCCAGGGGGCCTACACCATATATTTT; CDR3: CASSYFQGAYTIYF